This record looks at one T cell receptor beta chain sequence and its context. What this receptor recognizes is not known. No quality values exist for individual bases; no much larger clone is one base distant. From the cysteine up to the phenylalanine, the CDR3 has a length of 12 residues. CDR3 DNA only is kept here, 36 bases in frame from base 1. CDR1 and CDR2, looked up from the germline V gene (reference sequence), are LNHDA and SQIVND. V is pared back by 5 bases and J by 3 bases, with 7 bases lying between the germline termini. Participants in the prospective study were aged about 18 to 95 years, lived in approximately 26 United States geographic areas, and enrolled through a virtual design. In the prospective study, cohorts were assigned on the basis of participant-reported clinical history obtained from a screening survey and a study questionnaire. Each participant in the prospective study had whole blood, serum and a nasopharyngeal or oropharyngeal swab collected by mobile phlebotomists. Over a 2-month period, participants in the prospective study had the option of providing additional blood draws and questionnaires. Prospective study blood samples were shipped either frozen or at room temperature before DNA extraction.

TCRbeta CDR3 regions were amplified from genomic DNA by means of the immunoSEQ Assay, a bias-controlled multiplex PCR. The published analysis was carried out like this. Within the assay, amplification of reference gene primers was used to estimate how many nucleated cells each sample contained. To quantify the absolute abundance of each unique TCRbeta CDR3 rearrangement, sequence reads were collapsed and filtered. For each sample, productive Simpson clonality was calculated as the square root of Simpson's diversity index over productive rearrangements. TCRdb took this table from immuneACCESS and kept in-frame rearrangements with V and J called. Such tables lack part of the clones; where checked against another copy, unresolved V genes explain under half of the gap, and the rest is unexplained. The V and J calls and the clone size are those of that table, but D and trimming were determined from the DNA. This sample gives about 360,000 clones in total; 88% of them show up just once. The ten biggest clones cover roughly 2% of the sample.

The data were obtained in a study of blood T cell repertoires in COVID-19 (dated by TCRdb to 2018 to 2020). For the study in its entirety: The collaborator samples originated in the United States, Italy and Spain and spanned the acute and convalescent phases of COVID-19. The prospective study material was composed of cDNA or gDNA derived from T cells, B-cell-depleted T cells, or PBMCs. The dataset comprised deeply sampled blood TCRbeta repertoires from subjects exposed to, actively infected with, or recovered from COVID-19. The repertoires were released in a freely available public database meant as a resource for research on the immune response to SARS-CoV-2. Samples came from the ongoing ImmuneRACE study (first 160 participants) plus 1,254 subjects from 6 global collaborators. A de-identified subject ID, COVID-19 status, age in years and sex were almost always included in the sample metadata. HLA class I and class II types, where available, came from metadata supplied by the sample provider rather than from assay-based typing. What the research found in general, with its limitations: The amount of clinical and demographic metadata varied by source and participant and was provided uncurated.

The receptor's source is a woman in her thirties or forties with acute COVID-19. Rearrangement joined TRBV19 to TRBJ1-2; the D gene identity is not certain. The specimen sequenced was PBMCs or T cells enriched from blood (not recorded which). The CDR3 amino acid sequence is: CASSRGDYGYTF. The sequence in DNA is TGTGCCAGTAGTCGCGGGGACTATGGCTACACCTTC.